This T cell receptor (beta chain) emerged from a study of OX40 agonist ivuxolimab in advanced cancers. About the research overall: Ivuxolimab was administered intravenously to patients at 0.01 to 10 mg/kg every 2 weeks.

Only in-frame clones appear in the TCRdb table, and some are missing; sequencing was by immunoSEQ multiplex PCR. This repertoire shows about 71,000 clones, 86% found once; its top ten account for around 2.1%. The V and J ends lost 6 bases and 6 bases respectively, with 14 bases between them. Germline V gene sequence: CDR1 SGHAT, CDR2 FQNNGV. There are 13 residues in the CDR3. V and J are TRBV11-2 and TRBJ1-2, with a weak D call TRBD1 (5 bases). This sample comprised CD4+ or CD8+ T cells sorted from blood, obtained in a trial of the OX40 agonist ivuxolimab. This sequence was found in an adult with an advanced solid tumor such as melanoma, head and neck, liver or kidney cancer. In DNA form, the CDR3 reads TGTGCCAGCAGTATGGCCGGGGCCCATGGCTACACCTTC. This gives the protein CASSMAGAHGYTF.